This entry lists 4 T cell receptor beta chains sequenced from one sample in a study of blood T cell repertoires in COVID-19. Assay used: immunoSEQ multiplex PCR; TCRdb lists only in-frame clones, some missing. The sample contains 120,000 or so clones, about 86% of which appear only once. Sequenced input: peripheral blood. All receptors come from a man older than 75 with active or convalescent COVID-19.

The chain has TRBV2 and TRBJ2-5; TRBD2 matches 7 bases. In germline, CDR1 is SNHLY, CDR2 FYNNEI. Germline trimming cut 4 bases from V and 6 bases from J; bases unmatched to any gene: 5. The CDR3 has 13 amino acids. CDR3 in DNA: TGTGCCAGCAGTGCGGGGGGAAGGCAGACCCAGTACTTC. Translation gives CASSAGGRQTQYF. Using reference TRBV2 and TRBJ2-5 for the parts outside the CDR3, the full variable domain is EPEVTQTPSHQVTQMGQEVILRCVPISNHLYFYWYRQILGQKVEFLVSFYNNEISEKSEIFDDQFSVERPDGSNFTLKIRSTKLEDSAMYFCASSAGGRQTQYFGPGTRLLVL.

This rearrangement joins TRBV2 to TRBJ2-5; 7 bases line up with TRBD2. The CDR3 has 12 residues. Germline V CDR1 and CDR2: SNHLY, FYNNEI. V was pared by 7 bases and J by 5 bases, with 4 bases of the junction left unmatched. Written as DNA, the CDR3 is TGTGCCAGCATCGCCGGGGGGGAGACCCAGTACTTC. Its translation: CASIAGGETQYF.

The chain uses TRBV7-2 and TRBJ2-2; 7 nucleotides match TRBD2. Germline lookup yields CDR1 SGHTA and CDR2 FQGNSA. J lost 7 bases, V lost 1 base, and 12 bases had no gene match. This CDR3 spans 17 amino acids. CDR3 DNA: TGTGCCAGCAGCTTAGTCATTTCAAGCGGGGCGGGCGGGGAGCTGTTTTTT. Encoded protein: CASSLVISSGAGGELFF.

This CDR3 reads CASSPPGVGSEYF. The CDR3 DNA follows: TGTGCCAGCAGCCCACCGGGGGTGGGCTCGGAGTACTTC. The rearrangement joins TRBV5-4 to TRBJ2-7; tentatively, D is TRBD2 (6 bases). The CDR3 length is 13 residues. Trimming stripped 4 bases from V and 11 bases from J, with 19 bases between. Germline CDR1 SGHNT, CDR2 YYREEE (reference sequence).